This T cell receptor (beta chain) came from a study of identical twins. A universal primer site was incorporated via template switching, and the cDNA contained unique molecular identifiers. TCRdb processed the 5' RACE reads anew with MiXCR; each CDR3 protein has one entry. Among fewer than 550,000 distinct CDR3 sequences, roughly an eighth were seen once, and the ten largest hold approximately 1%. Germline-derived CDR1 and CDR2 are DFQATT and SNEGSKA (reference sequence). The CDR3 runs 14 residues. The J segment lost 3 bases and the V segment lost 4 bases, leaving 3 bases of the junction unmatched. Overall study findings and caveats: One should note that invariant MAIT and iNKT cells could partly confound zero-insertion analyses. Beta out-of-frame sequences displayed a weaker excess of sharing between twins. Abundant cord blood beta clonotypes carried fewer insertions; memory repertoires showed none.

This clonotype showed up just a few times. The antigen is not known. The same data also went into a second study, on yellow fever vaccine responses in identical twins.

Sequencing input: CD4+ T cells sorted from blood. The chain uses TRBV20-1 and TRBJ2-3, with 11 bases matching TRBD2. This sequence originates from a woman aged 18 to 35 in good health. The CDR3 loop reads CSAMTSGVTDTQYF. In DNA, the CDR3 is TGCAGTGCTATGACTAGCGGGGTAACAGATACGCAGTATTTT.